The 27 T cell receptor beta chains below come from one sample, sequenced in a study of CXCR3-negative and CXCR3-positive naive CD8 T cells (dated by TCRdb to between 2018 and 2021). Points the paper makes about the study in general: Compared with CXCR3-negative naive cells, CXCR3-positive naive cells had TRB CDR3s with higher hydrophobicity (lower Kidera factor 4), lower energy, and higher strength and volume indices.

The instrument given in TCRdb is NextSeq 550. The Human TCR Profiling Kit (MiLaboratory) was used to make UMI-labeled 5' RACE TRB cDNA libraries. After TCRdb reprocessed the reads, each CDR3 protein sequence was kept as one row, without DNA. The data table for this sample lists around 150,000 distinct CDR3 sequences. In total, the top ten clones hold approximately 0.4% of the sample. These TCRs' antigens remain unknown. The sample taken for sequencing was naive CXCR3+ CD8+ T cells from blood. What the cell subset or site label conveys for this sample: CD45RO-CCR7+CD27+CD95- naive CD8+ T cells expressing CXCR3 (TNR3+). These receptors were taken from a human donor in good health. Some clones in this sample may be carry-over from other donors' samples.

This sequence joins TRBV28 and TRBJ2-2; TCRdb reports TRBD1, a call that lacks DNA to check it against. The CDR3 extends over 14 amino acids. Germline V gene data show CDR1 as MDHEN and CDR2 as SYDVKM. The CDR3 region is CASSFLPGAGELFF.

The chain couples TRBV4-3 to TRBJ2-2. This CDR3 has 18 amino acids. Germline V gene data show CDR1 as LGHNA and CDR2 as YSLEER. CDR3 loop: CASSQEDVTLEDTGELFF.

The V and J genes are TRBV29-1 and TRBJ2-5; TCRdb's D call of TRBD2 is untestable without DNA. The CDR3 covers 17 residues. Germline V gene sequence: CDR1 SQVTM, CDR2 ANQGSEA. CDR3 protein: CSVPGLAGGGYQATQYF. The full variable domain, its missing parts supplied by reference TRBV29-1 and TRBJ2-5, is SAVISQKPSRDICQRGTSLTIQCQVDSQVTMMFWYRQQPGQSLTLIATANQGSEATYESGFVIDKFPISRPNLTFSTLTVSNMSPEDSSIYLCSVPGLAGGGYQATQYFGPGTRLLVL.

The rearrangement links TRBV7-9 to TRBJ2-7. This CDR3 region has 15 residues. Germline lookup yields CDR1 SEHNR and CDR2 FQNEAQ (reference sequence). This chain's CDR3 is CASSLGMGLLYEQYF.

This chain uses TRBV6-2 or TRBV6-3 with TRBJ2-1. CDR1 is MNHEY and CDR2 is SVGEGT in the germline V gene. The CDR3 covers 12 residues. CDR3 residues: CASSYSRYEQFF.

J is TRBJ2-7 and V is TRBV7-9; the D call of TRBD1 rests on TCRdb alone, since no DNA is present to check it. Germline V lookup: CDR1 SEHNR, CDR2 FQNEAQ (reference sequence). This CDR3 region has 21 residues. The CDR3 here is CASSLVQGASGLFASSYEQYF.

The chain is built from TRBV28 and TRBJ2-3; TCRdb reports TRBD2, a call that lacks DNA to check it against. The germline V gene encodes CDR1 MDHEN and CDR2 SYDVKM. CDR3 size: 20 residues. The CDR3 sequence is CASSLFRTSGSLSFTDTQYF.

The V call is TRBV27, the J call TRBJ2-7. This CDR3 comprises 14 residues. CDR1 and CDR2 (germline): MNHEY, SMNVEV (reference sequence). The CDR3 reads CASSFEGGAYEQYF.

This sequence joins TRBV5-6 and TRBJ2-7; no DNA is available, so the TRBD1 call from TCRdb remains unchecked. CDR3 length: 14 residues. Germline CDR1 SGHDT, CDR2 YYEEEE. CDR3 sequence: CASSIGTGTYEQYF.

The chain is built from TRBV12-3 or TRBV12-4 and TRBJ2-7; TCRdb lists TRBD1, though no DNA is available to test this call. The CDR3 runs 15 residues. Here the CDR3 reads CASSLTGDITYEQYF.

V usage is TRBV12-5 and J usage is TRBJ2-2. Germline V lookup: CDR1 LGHNT, CDR2 FRNRAP. The CDR3 is 12 residues long. This CDR3 is CASGVDTGELFF.

The rearrangement uses TRBV29-1 and TRBJ2-3. Germline values: CDR1 SQVTM, CDR2 ANQGSEA. This CDR3 spans 14 amino acids. CDR3 region: CSVDRTPSTDTQYF.

This chain uses TRBV24-1 with TRBJ2-1; TCRdb designates TRBD1, a call that cannot be tested without DNA. The CDR3 sequence is 21 residues long. Germline V gives CDR1 KGHDR, CDR2 SFDVKD. The CDR3 here is CATSGTLKITSTGIMDNEQFF.

The chain joins TRBV28 to TRBJ2-3; TCRdb outputs TRBD2, but without DNA this stays unchecked. The CDR3 loop spans 18 amino acids. Per germline, CDR1 MDHEN and CDR2 SYDVKM. The CDR3 protein is CASSPGLAGGAATDTQYF.

This chain connects TRBV29-1 to TRBJ1-5; TCRdb's D gene call, TRBD1, goes unchecked for lack of DNA. The CDR3 contains 15 residues. CDR1 SQVTM and CDR2 ANQGSEA come from the germline V gene. This chain's CDR3 is CSVVLGQGAVQPQHF.

The chain has TRBV12-3 or TRBV12-4 and TRBJ1-1; absent DNA, TCRdb's TRBD1 call cannot be checked. The CDR3 loop spans 17 amino acids. CDR3 protein: CASSPPRVTGLNTEAFF.

The chain carries TRBV3-1 and TRBJ2-1; as DNA is missing, the TRBD1 call by TCRdb cannot be tested. Germline V gene sequence: CDR1 LGHDT, CDR2 YNNKEL (reference sequence). The CDR3 length is 19 residues. This CDR3 reads CASSAPGRVGASSYNEQFF.

The chain employs TRBV7-3 and TRBJ2-3; TCRdb picks TRBD2, but there is no DNA to check that call. The CDR3 length is 18 residues. The V gene's germline CDR1 is SGHTA and CDR2 FQGTGA. The CDR3 reads CASSYPGLAGLTTDTQYF.

J is TRBJ2-3 and V is TRBV5-5; TCRdb reports TRBD1, a call that lacks DNA to check it against. The CDR3 is 18 residues long. Per germline, CDR1 SGHKS and CDR2 YYEKEE (reference sequence). The CDR3 region is CASSLAAAGGGGTDTQYF.

V usage is TRBV5-4 and J usage is TRBJ2-3; the D gene TCRdb calls, TRBD2, cannot be checked with no DNA. This CDR3 contains 15 residues. Germline V lookup: CDR1 SGHNT, CDR2 YYREEE (reference sequence). This chain's CDR3 is CASSGGTSGTDTQYF. Drawing the rest from reference TRBV5-4 and TRBJ2-3, the complete variable domain is ETGVTQSPTHLIKTRGQQVTLRCSSQSGHNTVSWYQQALGQGPQFIFQYYREEENGRGNFPPRFSGLQFPNYSSELNVNALELDDSALYLCASSGGTSGTDTQYFGPGTRLTVL.

The rearrangement uses TRBV20-1 and TRBJ2-3; TCRdb lists TRBD1, though no DNA is available to test this call. CDR1 is DFQATT, CDR2 SNEGSKA, per germline (reference sequence). This CDR3 contains 16 residues. CDR3 in amino acids: CSARDFRRQGTDTQYF.

The CDR3 here is CASSQDSANTGELFF. The chain combines TRBV4-3 with TRBJ2-2. CDR3 size: 15 residues. Germline lookup yields CDR1 LGHNA and CDR2 YSLEER.

The rearrangement uses TRBV11-3 and TRBJ2-1; lacking DNA, the TRBD2 call made by TCRdb goes unchecked. The CDR3 totals 17 residues. Germline V gives CDR1 SGHNT, CDR2 YENEEA. CDR3: CASSPSQSSGGAYEQFF.

V gene TRBV6-5 combines with J gene TRBJ2-1. Germline V gene data show CDR1 as MNHEY and CDR2 as SVGAGI. The CDR3 loop spans 12 amino acids. CDR3 loop: CASSYQDNEQFF.

The V call is TRBV7-9, the J call TRBJ2-7; TCRdb selects TRBD1, and the lack of DNA leaves this call unchecked. Germline CDR1 SEHNR, CDR2 FQNEAQ (reference sequence). The CDR3 has 14 residues. The CDR3 region is CASSLEDPFYEQYF. The full variable domain, with the rest looked up from reference TRBV7-9 and TRBJ2-7, is DTGVSQNPRHKITKRGQNVTFRCDPISEHNRLYWYRQTLGQGPEFLTYFQNEAQLEKSRLLSDRFSAERPKGSFSTLEIQRTEQGDSAMYLCASSLEDPFYEQYFGPGTRLTVT.

The chain recombines TRBV2 with TRBJ2-1; TCRdb picks TRBD2, but there is no DNA to check that call. CDR3 length: 15 amino acids. CDR1 is SNHLY and CDR2 is FYNNEI in the germline V gene. The CDR3 region is CASLPEGGSYNEQFF. Full variable domain (missing parts from reference TRBV2 and TRBJ2-1): EPEVTQTPSHQVTQMGQEVILRCVPISNHLYFYWYRQILGQKVEFLVSFYNNEISEKSEIFDDQFSVERPDGSNFTLKIRSTKLEDSAMYFCASLPEGGSYNEQFFGPGTRLTVL.

The V and J genes are TRBV28 and TRBJ1-1. Per the germline V gene, CDR1 is MDHEN and CDR2 is SYDVKM. This CDR3 comprises 13 residues. The CDR3 here is CASSLLRNTEAFF.